The 21 T cell receptor beta chains presented below share a single source sample, sequenced in a study of tumor-infiltrating lymphocytes in primary liver carcinoma. Co-extraction yielded RNA and DNA from 20-30 mg of unsorted bulk tissue. Priming with a constant-region primer yielded TCR beta cDNA from 450 to 600 ng total RNA. Three rounds of nested multiplex PCR with slightly modified ARM-PCR produced TCR beta libraries. Use of TRBV1-TRBV30 forward primers with a C-beta reverse primer characterized the first two PCR rounds, which lasted about 9 cycles each. Via MiXCR, TCRdb re-called the multiplex PCR reads, giving one row per CDR3 protein. The sample contains fewer than 80,000 distinct CDR3 sequences, roughly two thirds of which appear only once. Sequenced: tumor-adjacent normal liver tissue. The receptors were gathered from a man aged 35 to 55 with primary liver carcinoma and hepatitis B virus infection.

Comments on this clonotype: Its ends do not fully match the called genes, so a read error is possible. The rearrangement links TRBV12-3 or TRBV12-4 to TRBJ2-2, with TRBD1 identical over 9 bases. The CDR3 has 15 amino acids. The CDR3 bases are TGTGCCAGCAGGGATCGACAGGGGGTCACCGGGGAGCTCTTTTTT. Encoded protein: CASRDRQGVTGELFF.

Notes on this clonotype: At one boundary the junction diverges from the germline segment, which might be a read error. CDR3: CANSDRPRTFGVGEQFF. The CDR3 DNA reads TGTGCCAACAGTGATAGACCGCGGACTTTTGGAGTTGGTGAGCAGTTCTTC. The chain carries TRBV6-6 and TRBJ2-1, with TRBD2 as a possible D gene (5 bases). Per the germline V gene, CDR1 is MNHNY and CDR2 is SVGAGI (reference sequence). The CDR3 covers 17 residues.

As regards this clonotype: Without the conserved terminal phenylalanine or tryptophan, this CDR3 likely stems from a read error. The chain links TRBV11-3 to TRBJ1-1; unclear D gene. Germline CDR1 reads SGHNT; CDR2 reads YENEEA. The CDR3 runs to 17 residues. CDR3 loop: CASILDQGRGLNTAAFY. CDR3 DNA: TGTGCCAGCATCTTAGACCAAGGGAGAGGATTGAACACTGCAGCTTTCTAT.

The V call is TRBV11-1, the J call TRBJ2-5; TRBD2 might be the D (5 bases). The V end lost 5 bases, the J end lost 7 bases, and 17 bases lay between the germline ends. The CDR3 extends over 14 amino acids. The germline V gene encodes CDR1 SGHAT and CDR2 FQDESV (reference sequence). CDR3 sequence (DNA): TGTGCCAGCAGCGCCCAACAGCGGAAAAGGACCCAGTACTTC. This codes for CASSAQQRKRTQYF.

About this clonotype: In this CDR3 the conserved last residue, phenylalanine or tryptophan, is missing, so a read error is likely. This sequence joins TRBV5-1 and TRBJ2-5; D gene ambiguous. The germline CDR1 and CDR2 sequences are SGHRS and YFSETQ. The CDR3 has 15 amino acids. The CDR3 DNA reads as TGCGCCAGCAGCCTACAGCCCCTTGGCCAAGAGACTCAGTACTGC. Translation: CASSLQPLGQETQYC.

Worth noting for this clonotype: The CDR3 ends on some other residue instead of the conserved phenylalanine or tryptophan, so this is likely a read error. The J gene is TRBJ1-2, the V gene TRBV7-9; D is ambiguous. Trimming pared 5 bases from V and 5 bases from J, leaving 21 bases between. There are 16 residues in the CDR3. CDR1 SEHNR and CDR2 FQNEAQ come from the germline V gene (reference sequence). This CDR3 reads CASSPECRLSQYGYTL. The CDR3 bases are TGTGCCAGCAGCCCCGAGTGCAGGCTGTCCCAGTATGGCTACACCCTC.

About this clonotype itself: Because the CDR3 is missing its conserved closing phenylalanine or tryptophan, this is likely a read error. The V gene is TRBV11-1, the J gene TRBJ2-7; D is possibly TRBD2 (6 bases). This CDR3 spans 15 amino acids. CDR1 is SGHAT, CDR2 FQDESV, per germline (reference sequence). This CDR3 is CASSSSRDSSYKQYS. CDR3 bases: TGTGCCAGCAGCTCATCCCGGGACTCCTCCTACAAGCAGTACTCC.

This clonotype was picked up many times. The genes are TRBV6-6 and TRBJ1-1; the D is unclear. CDR3 size: 12 residues. Germline V lookup: CDR1 MNHNY, CDR2 SVGAGI (reference sequence). Trimming took off 6 bases at V and 5 bases at J, with 10 bases between the two ends. The CDR3 reads CASSLGKTEAFF. CDR3 in DNA: TGTGCCAGCAGCCTCGGAAAGACTGAAGCTTTCTTT.

This clonotype has a handful of counts. Since a much larger clone is just one base distant, this may be a read error. The gene calls are TRBV13 and TRBJ1-1; D remains unclear. The CDR3 extends over 14 amino acids. Germline V gene sequence: CDR1 PRHDT, CDR2 FYEKMQ (reference sequence). DNA for the CDR3: TGTACCAGCAGCTTAGGGAGGAAGGGTACTGAAGCTTTCTTT. Translated: CTSSLGRKGTEAFF.

This chain joins TRBV6-1 and TRBJ2-3; a possible D gene is TRBD2 (6 bases). From germline, CDR1 is MNHNS and CDR2 SASEGT. The CDR3 contains 16 residues. V was pared by 7 bases and J by 4 bases, with 21 bases between. The CDR3 region is CASNERGARKSDTQYF. In DNA form, the CDR3 reads TGTGCCAGCAACGAACGCGGGGCCAGGAAATCAGATACGCAGTATTTT.

Turning to this clonotype: This may be a read error: a much more frequent sequence differs by one nucleotide. The chain combines TRBV13 with TRBJ2-5, with no clear D. The CDR3 runs 15 residues. Germline CDR1 is PRHDT and CDR2 is FYEKMQ (reference sequence). CDR3 loop: CASCLRVGYQETQYF. Written as DNA, the CDR3 is TGTGCCAGCTGCTTAAGAGTGGGGTACCAAGAGACCCAGTACTTC.

V usage is TRBV6-5 and J usage is TRBJ2-5; D is undetermined. Per the germline V gene, CDR1 is MNHEY and CDR2 is SVGAGI. The CDR3 length is 11 residues. Trimming took off 5 bases at V and 7 bases at J, with 8 bases between the two ends. The DNA for the CDR3 is TGTGCCAGCAGTAATGATGGGACCCAGTACTTC. It is translated as CASSNDGTQYF.

In this sample, this clonotype turned up many times. The genes are TRBV6-2 or TRBV6-3 and TRBJ1-1, with D maybe TRBD1 (6 bases). CDR3 size: 14 residues. Per the germline V gene, CDR1 is MNHEY and CDR2 is SVGEGT. V gave up 6 bases and J gave up 0 bases, with 11 bases separating them. This CDR3 reads CASRGWTVNTEAFF. In DNA form, the CDR3 reads TGTGCCAGCAGGGGGTGGACAGTGAACACTGAAGCTTTCTTT.

This clonotype was recorded many times. The chain uses TRBV5-1 and TRBJ1-5; TRBD1 matches at 7 bases. J was trimmed by 4 bases and V by 4 bases; bases with no gene match: 5. The CDR3 loop spans 14 amino acids. Germline assignment: CDR1 SGHRS and CDR2 YFSETQ. CDR3 coding DNA: TGCGCCAGCAGCCCCGGGACAGCTAATCAGCCCCAGCATTTT. Translated: CASSPGTANQPQHF.

About this clonotype itself: A much larger clone lies one base from this, so it may be a read error. This sequence joins TRBV7-9 and TRBJ2-1; D remains ambiguous. The CDR3 spans 14 residues. CDR1 SEHNR and CDR2 FQNEAQ come from the germline V gene (reference sequence). The chain's CDR3 is CAGSLEGSWNEQFF. CDR3 DNA sequence: TGTGCCGGCAGCTTAGAAGGATCCTGGAATGAGCAGTTCTTC.

Only one count was recorded for this clonotype. A much larger clone is a single base away; this may be a read error. The genes are TRBV11-2 and TRBJ2-6; D not certain. Germline lookup yields CDR1 SGHAT and CDR2 FQNNGV. CDR3 length: 14 residues. The CDR3 region is CASCLDDWANILTF. As DNA, the CDR3 is TGTGCCAGCTGCTTAGATGATTGGGCCAACATCCTGACTTTC.

This clonotype was seen a handful of times. One end of the junction fails to match germline, which may point to a read error. DNA for the CDR3: TGTGCCAGCAGCCTCGCCGTCAATGAGCGGTTCTTC. Its protein is CASSLAVNERFF. The chain is built from TRBV7-9 and TRBJ2-1; no clear D gene. The CDR3 is 12 amino acids. Germline V gene data show CDR1 as SEHNR and CDR2 as FQNEAQ (reference sequence). Complete variable domain (other parts from reference TRBV7-9 and TRBJ2-1): DTGVSQNPRHKITKRGQNVTFRCDPISEHNRLYWYRQTLGQGPEFLTYFQNEAQLEKSRLLSDRFSAERPKGSFSTLEIQRTEQGDSAMYLCASSLAVNERFFGPGTRLTVL.

Comments on this clonotype: One end of the junction fails to match germline, which may point to a read error. This chain joins TRBV11-2 and TRBJ2-1; 9 nucleotides line up with TRBD2. CDR3 length equals 16 residues. Germline loops: CDR1 SGHAT, CDR2 FQNNGV. DNA for the CDR3: TGTGTCAGCAACTTAGAGCTCCTAGCGGGAATGAATAAGCAATTCTTC. Its protein product is CVSNLELLAGMNKQFF.

This clonotype was seen only once. The genes are TRBV29-1 and TRBJ2-1, with D unclear. This CDR3 is built from 14 residues. Germline values: CDR1 SQVTM, CDR2 ANQGSEA. V was pared by 3 bases and J by 10 bases, with 19 bases between. CDR3 sequence (DNA): TGCAGCGTTGATCCAGTGAGGTTTTTGAGGGAGCAGTTCTTC. Residues: CSVDPVRFLREQFF.

As for this clonotype: In this CDR3 the conserved last residue, phenylalanine or tryptophan, is missing, so a read error is likely. Because the CDR3's place on the DNA is in doubt, the DNA is left out and the CDR3 is given as listed by TCRdb. Here the CDR3 reads CASRVLGAQSSYEHYL. This chain joins TRBV12-3 or TRBV12-4 and TRBJ2-7; the table gives TRBD2 as D, unverified against the DNA. Inclusive of both ends, the CDR3 amounts to 16 amino acids.

This chain links TRBV11-2 with TRBJ2-3; the D gene is possibly TRBD2 (5 bases). CDR1 is SGHAT, CDR2 FQNNGV, per germline. Trimming pared 10 bases from V and 0 bases from J, leaving 8 bases between. The CDR3 sequence is 12 residues long. This CDR3 is CANSVSTDTQYF. The CDR3, as DNA: TGTGCCAATAGCGTCAGCACAGATACGCAGTATTTT.